Shown below are 15 T cell receptor beta chains from a single sample sequenced in a study of high-grade serous ovarian cancer treatment subgroups. The tumor samples were collected prior to definitive surgery or chemotherapy. Sequencing used immunoSEQ multiplex PCR; TCRdb keeps in-frame clones, though not all of them. The sample carries 350 to 400 clones, 78% recorded once. What was sequenced was tumor tissue. These receptors originate from a human donor with high-grade serous ovarian cancer.

The V and J genes are TRBV15 and TRBJ2-1, with D unresolved. Trimming removed 3 bases at V and 5 bases at J, with 2 bases between. This CDR3 region has 11 residues. Germline CDR1 LNHNV, CDR2 YYDKDF (reference sequence). The chain's CDR3 is CATSSHNEQFF. The CDR3 DNA follows: TGTGCCACCAGCAGTCACAATGAGCAGTTCTTC. The full variable domain, completed using reference TRBV15 and TRBJ2-1, is DAMVIQNPRYQVTQFGKPVTLSCSQTLNHNVMYWYQQKSSQAPKLLFHYYDKDFNNEADTPDNFQSRRPNTSFCFLDIRSPGLGDTAMYLCATSSHNEQFFGPGTRLTVL.

V is TRBV27 and J is TRBJ1-2, with 7 nucleotides matching TRBD1. This CDR3 has 14 amino acids. The V gene's germline CDR1 is MNHEY and CDR2 SMNVEV (reference sequence). V lost 6 bases to trimming and J lost 0 bases; unmatched junction nucleotides: 4. CDR3 amino acids: CASRMQGANYGYTF. DNA of the CDR3: TGTGCCAGCAGAATGCAGGGGGCTAACTATGGCTACACCTTC.

V gene TRBV7-9 combines with J gene TRBJ2-5, with D perhaps matching TRBD1 or TRBD2 (6 bases each). Between the trimmed V and J ends, which lost 8 bases and 3 bases, there was a span of 16 bases. CDR3 length: 14 residues. CDR1 SEHNR and CDR2 FQNEAQ come from the germline V gene (reference sequence). The CDR3 nucleotides read TGTGCCAGCTCCGGGGGCGGGAAAGAAGAGACCCAGTACTTC. This codes for CASSGGGKEETQYF.

The genes are TRBV6-6 and TRBJ1-5, with D unresolved. CDR1 and CDR2 from the germline V gene are MNHNY and SVGAGI (reference sequence). The CDR3 extends over 15 amino acids. Trimming left V 7 bases short and J 6 bases short, with 19 bases between. For the CDR3, the DNA is TGTGCCAGCACGGCGCGAGAGGGTTCGGGTCAGCCCCAGCATTTT. Its translation: CASTAREGSGQPQHF.

V gene TRBV18 combines with J gene TRBJ2-7, with 7 bases aligning to TRBD1. The V gene end was trimmed by 3 bases and the J gene end by 3 bases; junction bases not matched to a gene: 8. In germline, CDR1 is KGHSH, CDR2 LQKENI. This CDR3 region has 15 residues. CDR3 sequence: CASSPIGQADYEQYF. CDR3 nucleotides: TGTGCCAGCTCACCGATCGGACAGGCGGACTACGAGCAGTACTTC.

The gene calls are TRBV4-1 and TRBJ2-1; 12 nucleotides agree with TRBD2. V gave up 4 bases and J gave up 3 bases; unmatched junction bases: 7. The length of the CDR3 is 17 residues. Germline assignment: CDR1 MGHRA and CDR2 YSYEKL. The DNA for the CDR3 is TGCGCCAGCAGCCGGACCGGGACTAGCGGGTACTACAATGAGCAGTTCTTC. This translates into CASSRTGTSGYYNEQFF.

V and J are TRBV12-5 and TRBJ2-3; the D is unclear. This CDR3 is built from 15 residues. CDR1 LGHNT and CDR2 FRNRAP come from the germline V gene. Trimming took 5 bases from V and 5 from J, leaving 17 bases between them. The CDR3 region is CASGLPFGAGDTQYF. The CDR3 nucleotides are TGTGCTAGTGGTCTCCCTTTTGGCGCCGGAGATACGCAGTATTTT.

The sample holds one count of this clone. The V call is TRBV19, the J call TRBJ2-2; D gene uncertain. Germline-derived CDR1 and CDR2 are LNHDA and SQIVND (reference sequence). The V end was cut by 1 base, the J end by 5 bases, with 5 bases between. This CDR3 contains 13 residues. CDR3 DNA: TGTGCCAGTAGTATAGGAATGACCGGGGAGCTGTTTTTT. This encodes CASSIGMTGELFF.

This rearrangement joins TRBV13 to TRBJ2-7; the D gene is possibly TRBD2 (5 bases). The germline V gene encodes CDR1 PRHDT and CDR2 FYEKMQ (reference sequence). This CDR3 contains 16 residues. V dropped 2 bases and J dropped 2 bases, with 16 bases sitting between them. In nucleotides, the CDR3 is TGTGCCAGCAGCTTATGGGCGAGCGGTTTCACCTACGAGCAGTACTTC. As protein: CASSLWASGFTYEQYF.

J is TRBJ1-2 and V is TRBV28; 8 bases are a match to TRBD1. Germline trimming cut 8 bases from V and 1 base from J; bases unmatched to any gene: 12. CDR1 is MDHEN, CDR2 SYDVKM, per germline. This CDR3 has 16 amino acids. In DNA form, the CDR3 reads TGTGCCAGCCTGAAGGAGGGCAGGGGGCTTAACTATGGCTACACCTTC. This sequence encodes CASLKEGRGLNYGYTF.

The chain links TRBV28 to TRBJ2-5, with 8 nucleotides matching TRBD1. This CDR3 has 14 amino acids. The germline V gene has CDR1 MDHEN and CDR2 SYDVKM. Trimming removed 5 bases from V and 3 bases from J; junction bases left unmatched: 5. The CDR3 DNA sequence: TGTGCCAGCAGTAGCCAGGACAGGGAAGAGACCCAGTACTTC. It yields the protein CASSSQDREETQYF.

This chain uses TRBV10-2 with TRBJ1-5; unclear D gene. CDR1 and CDR2 from the germline V gene are WSHSY and SAAADI. Trimming shortened V by 7 bases and J by 9 bases, and 16 bases separated the two germline ends. CDR3 length equals 13 residues. The CDR3 sequence is CASTQDPRMPQHF. The CDR3 region has the DNA TGCGCCAGCACCCAGGACCCTAGGATGCCCCAGCATTTT.

In this sample, this clone turned up once. The rearrangement links TRBV29-1 to TRBJ1-5, with no clear D. The CDR3 covers 13 residues. CDR1 and CDR2 (germline): SQVTM, ANQGSEA. V was cut by 7 bases and J by 4 bases, with 14 bases left in between. The DNA of the CDR3 is TGCAGCGCCAAAGGGCTCGGAAATCAGCCCCAGCATTTT. It specifies CSAKGLGNQPQHF.

This rearrangement joins TRBV28 to TRBJ1-1, with D uncertain. The germline V gene encodes CDR1 MDHEN and CDR2 SYDVKM. Between the trimmed V and J ends, which lost 2 bases and 0 bases, there was a span of 4 bases. The CDR3 is 13 residues long. The CDR3 region has the DNA TGTGCCAGCAGTTTACAGGTGAACACTGAAGCTTTCTTT. It encodes CASSLQVNTEAFF.

This clone was found once. The junction departs from the called germline gene at one end, perhaps through a read error. V gene TRBV7-7 combines with J gene TRBJ2-5; 9 positions agree with TRBD1. The CDR3 has 15 residues. Germline V gene sequence: CDR1 SSHAT, CDR2 FNYEAQ (reference sequence). This chain's CDR3 is CASSLTGQGRETQYF. The CDR3 coding sequence is TGTGCTAGCAGCTTAACGGGACAGGGTCGAGAGACCCAGTACTTC.